The 17 T cell receptor beta chains below all came from one sample that was sequenced in a study of identical twins. MiXCR, run by TCRdb on the 5' RACE reads, gives a single entry per CDR3 protein. The table has 400,000 to 500,000 distinct CDR3 sequences, under 20% seen once. The specimen was naive T cells sorted from blood. The receptors derive from a man in his fifties or sixties in good health.

The CDR3 sequence: CASSPGTGSLAQHF. DNA of the CDR3: TGTGCCAGCTCACCGGGAACAGGGAGTCTGGCCCAGCATTTT. The V call is TRBV18, the J call TRBJ1-5, with a possible D match to TRBD1 (6 bases). In germline, CDR1 is KGHSH, CDR2 LQKENI. The CDR3 is made up of 14 amino acids. The V end lost 3 bases, the J end lost 11 bases, and 17 bases lay between the germline ends. The variable domain in full, completed from reference TRBV18 and TRBJ1-5, reads NAGVMQNPRHLVRRRGQEARLRCSPMKGHSHVYWYRQLPEEGLKFMVYLQKENIIDESGMPKERFSAEFPKEGPSILRIQQVVRGDSAAYFCASSPGTGSLAQHFGDGTRLSIL.

This clonotype was seen a handful of times. This sequence joins TRBV15 and TRBJ2-1; tentatively, D is TRBD2 (6 bases). V was clipped by 3 bases and J by 0 bases, with 12 bases between them. CDR1 and CDR2 (germline): LNHNV, YYDKDF (reference sequence). This CDR3 is built from 16 residues. The CDR3 sequence: CATSSREHNSYNEQFF. The CDR3 nucleotides are TGTGCCACCAGCAGTCGGGAGCACAACTCCTACAATGAGCAGTTCTTC.

The table lists this clonotype with many counts. The J gene is TRBJ2-5, the V gene TRBV5-1; D is uncertain. Trimming stripped 4 bases from V and 5 bases from J, with 6 bases between. The CDR3 is 11 amino acids. Germline lookup yields CDR1 SGHRS and CDR2 YFSETQ. The CDR3 DNA is TGCGCCAGCAGCATGAAGGAGACCCAGTACTTC. This encodes CASSMKETQYF. The whole variable domain, remainder taken from reference TRBV5-1 and TRBJ2-5, is KAGVTQTPRYLIKTRGQQVTLSCSPISGHRSVSWYQQTPGQGLQFLFEYFSETQRNKGNFPGRFSGRQFSNSRSEMNVSTLELGDSALYLCASSMKETQYFGPGTRLLVL.

The gene calls are TRBV4-3 and TRBJ2-1, with a tentative D call TRBD2 (5 bases). Trimming took 0 bases from V and 9 from J, leaving 15 bases between them. The CDR3 has 15 residues. Germline CDR1 LGHNA, CDR2 YSLEER. CDR3 DNA: TGCGCCAGCAGCCAAGATCTTCTCTCGGGGATTGAGCAGTTCTTC. Amino acids: CASSQDLLSGIEQFF.

This clonotype was counted many times. This chain joins TRBV6-1 and TRBJ1-3; 9 positions match TRBD1. With V trimmed by 6 bases and J by 0 bases, 3 bases remained unmatched. Germline assignment: CDR1 MNHNS and CDR2 SASEGT. The CDR3 covers 15 residues. The CDR3 region has the DNA TGTGCCAGCAGGGTGGGACAGGGCTCTGGAAACACCATATATTTT. It codes for CASRVGQGSGNTIYF.

On this clonotype itself: An end of the junction does not agree with germline; a read error may underlie this. The chain recombines TRBV28 with TRBJ1-5, with D perhaps TRBD1 (5 bases). The CDR3 has 15 residues. Looked up from germline, CDR1 is MDHEN and CDR2 is SYDVKM. The CDR3 region is CARSPWGSSNQPQHF. CDR3 DNA sequence: TGTGCCCGCAGTCCTTGGGGGAGTAGCAATCAGCCCCAGCATTTT.

The rearrangement links TRBV7-9 to TRBJ2-3, with D perhaps matching TRBD2 (5 bases). Germline loops: CDR1 SEHNR, CDR2 FQNEAQ (reference sequence). The ends were cut back, 5 bases at V and 9 bases at J, with 15 bases in the middle. The CDR3 runs to 13 residues. CDR3 sequence reads: CASSPRRGRTQYF. CDR3 bases: TGTGCCAGCAGCCCCCGTCGCGGGCGGACGCAGTATTTT.

This clonotype has a handful of counts. This chain connects TRBV20-1 to TRBJ1-5; D may be TRBD1 (5 bases). The CDR3 is 13 residues long. Trimming pared 6 bases from V and 4 bases from J, leaving 13 bases between. Germline lookup yields CDR1 DFQATT and CDR2 SNEGSKA (reference sequence). This chain's CDR3 is CSAGVNSNQPQHF. CDR3 nucleotide sequence: TGCAGTGCAGGGGTCAATTCAAATCAGCCCCAGCATTTT.

This clonotype was seen many times. The V call is TRBV6-1, the J call TRBJ1-5, with a possible D match to TRBD1 (6 bases). There are 15 residues in the CDR3. The V and J ends lost 8 bases and 2 bases respectively, with 16 bases between them. Germline V gene sequence: CDR1 MNHNS, CDR2 SASEGT. The DNA for the CDR3 is TGTGCCAGCTCCGGGGGGGCCGGGGGCAATCAGCCCCAGCATTTT. It encodes CASSGGAGGNQPQHF.

V is TRBV27 and J is TRBJ2-1; 10 bases line up with TRBD1. Looked up from germline, CDR1 is MNHEY and CDR2 is SMNVEV (reference sequence). Trimming cost V 5 bases and J 5 bases; bases outside gene matches: 12. The CDR3 sequence is 17 residues long. In DNA form, the CDR3 reads TGTGCCAGCAGTCCATTATATGGGACAGGGGCCGACAATGAGCAGTTCTTC. Translating gives CASSPLYGTGADNEQFF.

This chain uses TRBV29-1 with TRBJ2-7; weak D call: TRBD1 (6 bases). The CDR3 runs to 12 residues. CDR1 is SQVTM and CDR2 is ANQGSEA in the germline V gene. V lost 6 bases and J lost 2, with 11 bases in between. In DNA, the CDR3 is TGCAGCGTGTCCGGACAGACCTACGAGCAGTACTTC. Residues: CSVSGQTYEQYF.

Only a few counts were recorded for this clonotype. This may arise from a read error, as a much more abundant clone is one base away. The gene calls are TRBV7-2 and TRBJ2-2; TRBD1 agrees at 11 bases. This CDR3 is 14 amino acids long. J gave up 6 bases and V 7 bases, and 4 bases lay outside the gene matches. The germline CDR1 and CDR2 sequences are SGHTA and FQGNSA. CDR3 sequence reads: CASTGQGAAGELFF. Written as DNA, the CDR3 is TGTGCCAGCACTGGACAGGGGGCGGCCGGGGAGCTGTTTTTT.

This clonotype was detected a few times. The gene calls are TRBV12-3 or TRBV12-4 and TRBJ1-2, with D unresolved. Trimming stripped 4 bases from V and 5 bases from J, with 17 bases between. This CDR3 is built from 15 residues. The CDR3 DNA reads as TGTGCCAGCAGTTATACGACCCCAGGACCATATGGCTACACCTTC. This gives the protein CASSYTTPGPYGYTF.

This clonotype was observed many times. This chain links TRBV10-3 with TRBJ1-2, with a tentative D call TRBD1 (5 bases). The V end was cut by 0 bases, the J end by 8 bases, with 16 bases between. In germline, CDR1 is ENHRY, CDR2 SYGVKD. CDR3 length equals 15 residues. CDR3 protein: CAISESGRRDRGYTF. The DNA for the CDR3 is TGTGCCATCAGTGAGTCAGGTCGCAGGGATCGAGGCTACACCTTC.

The chain uses TRBV11-2 and TRBJ2-7; D uncertain. The CDR3 extends over 15 amino acids. Looked up from germline, CDR1 is SGHAT and CDR2 is FQNNGV. The germline V and J ends were trimmed by 3 bases and 4 bases, with 16 bases remaining between them. CDR3 sequence reads: CASSFRSTDFYEQYF. DNA for the CDR3: TGTGCCAGCAGCTTCCGTTCGACGGATTTTTACGAGCAGTACTTC.

J is TRBJ1-5 and V is TRBV19, with D perhaps matching TRBD1 (5 bases). The V gene lost 3 bases and the J gene lost 2 bases, with 14 bases spanning the gap. CDR1 and CDR2 from the germline V gene are LNHDA and SQIVND (reference sequence). This CDR3 has 16 amino acids. The CDR3 DNA reads TGTGCCAGTAGTATCCAGGGCCCGGGGGGCAATCAGCCCCAGCATTTT. It is translated as CASSIQGPGGNQPQHF.

The chain employs TRBV15 and TRBJ2-1, with D unclear. V shed 0 bases and J shed 1 base, with 7 bases lying between them. This CDR3 comprises 15 residues. Germline values: CDR1 LNHNV, CDR2 YYDKDF (reference sequence). CDR3 residues: CATSRDGASYNEQFF. The CDR3 bases are TGTGCCACCAGCAGAGACGGCGCTTCCTACAATGAGCAGTTCTTC.